One and the same sample provided the 5 T cell receptor beta chains below, sequenced in a study of T cell therapy after organ transplantation (dated by TCRdb to about 2019). The sample's time point, from its label and the paper: 4-8 weeks after completion of therapy. Library construction relied on the immunoSEQ multiplex PCR assay. TCRdb holds this immuneACCESS table with in-frame rearrangements only. Some clones are missing; in checked studies, unresolved V genes explain under half, and the rest has no known cause. This sample is represented by approximately 5,600 clones; around 74% of them were singletons. The ten top clones hold approximately 30% of the sample. What these receptors recognize is not known. The source was CD8+ T cells from blood, collected after autologous CMV-specific T cell therapy. The origin of the receptors is a human patient who had received a solid organ transplant and had CMV disease. Some T cells seen after a transplant may have their origin in the graft donor.

The V gene is TRBV11-2, the J gene TRBJ2-3; no firm D call. Trimming stripped 0 bases from V and 5 bases from J, with 9 bases between. This CDR3 comprises 14 residues. Germline loops: CDR1 SGHAT, CDR2 FQNNGV. This CDR3 reads CASSLDQRRDTQYF. DNA of the CDR3: TGTGCCAGCAGCTTAGACCAGCGCAGAGATACGCAGTATTTT.

This chain joins TRBV4-2 and TRBJ2-7, with 9 bases fitting TRBD1. Germline V gene data show CDR1 as LGHNA and CDR2 as YNFKEQ. The ends lost 0 bases at V and 5 bases at J; junction bases unmatched: 8. The CDR3 has 16 amino acids. DNA of the CDR3: TGTGCCAGCAGCCAAGATCCGGGACAGGGCGCGGACGAGCAGTACTTC. Translated, it gives CASSQDPGQGADEQYF.

The chain carries TRBV6-1 and TRBJ2-7; 7 bases are shared with TRBD2. The length of the CDR3 is 14 residues. Germline V CDR1 and CDR2: MNHNS, SASEGT. Trimming at V came to 7 bases and at J to 2 bases, leaving 8 bases not matched to a gene. CDR3 protein: CASTSGLEAYEQYF. The CDR3 DNA sequence: TGTGCCAGCACTAGCGGACTAGAAGCCTACGAGCAGTACTTC.

The chain couples TRBV4-3 to TRBJ2-5; a weak D match, TRBD2 (6 bases). Trimming cost V 1 base and J 4 bases, with 10 bases left between them. Germline V CDR1 and CDR2: LGHNA, YSLEER. The CDR3 runs 14 residues. As DNA, the CDR3 is TGCGCCAGCAGCCAAGTTCAGGGAGGAGAGACCCAGTACTTC. This translates into CASSQVQGGETQYF.

In its sample, this clone was seen once. The CDR3 DNA follows: TGTGCCAGCAGCCCCGGGACTACAGTAACGTACGAGCAGTACTTC. Translated: CASSPGTTVTYEQYF. The chain recombines TRBV9 with TRBJ2-5, with 7 bases identical to TRBD2. The end of the DNA aligns better with TRBJ2-7, so the J call may be wrong. The CDR3 runs 15 residues. Germline V lookup: CDR1 SGDLS, CDR2 YYNGEE.